This entry features one TCR beta chain sequence. CDR1 is SGDLS and CDR2 is YYNGEE in the germline V gene. The CDR3 loop spans 14 amino acids. The V gene lost 0 bases and the J gene lost 7 bases, with 13 bases spanning the gap. This sample was taken from a study of CD8+ T cells in alopecia areata. Following extraction, RNA underwent reverse transcription to cDNA, which served as the sequencing template. Produced via immunoSEQ multiplex PCR; TCRdb's table is partial and in-frame only. This table has roughly 200,000 clones, roughly 65% appearing once. This chain uses TRBV9 with TRBJ1-1; D unclear. The sample here was CD4+ T cells sorted from blood, taken at week 0. The sequence derives from a human donor with alopecia areata. The CDR3 sequence is CASSVVVRADEAFF. The CDR3 DNA sequence: TGTGCCAGCAGCGTAGTTGTTCGAGCGGATGAAGCTTTCTTT. The entire variable domain, with the rest obtained from reference TRBV9 and TRBJ1-1, is as follows: DSGVTQTPKHLITATGQRVTLRCSPRSGDLSVYWYQQSLDQGLQFLIQYYNGEERAKGNILERFSAQQFPDLHSELNLSSLELGDSALYFCASSVVVRADEAFFGQGTRLTVV.